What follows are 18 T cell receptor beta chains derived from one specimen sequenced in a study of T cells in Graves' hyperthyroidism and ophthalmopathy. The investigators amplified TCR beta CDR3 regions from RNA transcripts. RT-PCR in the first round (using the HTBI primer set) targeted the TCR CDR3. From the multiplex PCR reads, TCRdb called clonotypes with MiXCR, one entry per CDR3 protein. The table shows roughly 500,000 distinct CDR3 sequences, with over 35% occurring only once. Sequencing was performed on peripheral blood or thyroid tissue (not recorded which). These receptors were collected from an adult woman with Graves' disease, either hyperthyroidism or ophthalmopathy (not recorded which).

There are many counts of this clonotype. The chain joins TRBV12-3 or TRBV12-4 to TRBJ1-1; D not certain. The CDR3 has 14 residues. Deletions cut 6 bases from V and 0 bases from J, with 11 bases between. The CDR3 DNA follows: TGTGCCAGCAGCCCCGGGAATTTGAACACTGAAGCTTTCTTT. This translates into CASSPGNLNTEAFF.

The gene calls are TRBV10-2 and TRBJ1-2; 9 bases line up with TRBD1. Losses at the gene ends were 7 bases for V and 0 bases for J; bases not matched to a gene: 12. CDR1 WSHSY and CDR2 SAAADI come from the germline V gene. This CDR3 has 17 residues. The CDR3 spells CASNPHRGQEANYGYTF. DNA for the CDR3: TGCGCCAGCAACCCCCACAGGGGGCAGGAAGCTAACTATGGCTACACCTTC.

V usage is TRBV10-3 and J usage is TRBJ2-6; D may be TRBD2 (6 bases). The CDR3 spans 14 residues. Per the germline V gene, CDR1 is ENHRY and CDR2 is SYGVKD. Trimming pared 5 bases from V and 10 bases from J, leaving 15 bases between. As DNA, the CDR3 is TGTGCCATCAGTCCAATCGGACGGGAGAACGTCCTGACTTTC. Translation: CAISPIGRENVLTF.

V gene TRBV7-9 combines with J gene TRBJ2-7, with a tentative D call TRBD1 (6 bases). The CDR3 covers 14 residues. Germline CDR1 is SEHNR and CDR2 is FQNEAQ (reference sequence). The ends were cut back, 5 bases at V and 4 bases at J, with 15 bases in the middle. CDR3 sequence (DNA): TGTGCCAGCAGCAGATGGGGGACAACATACGAGCAGTACTTC. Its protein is CASSRWGTTYEQYF.

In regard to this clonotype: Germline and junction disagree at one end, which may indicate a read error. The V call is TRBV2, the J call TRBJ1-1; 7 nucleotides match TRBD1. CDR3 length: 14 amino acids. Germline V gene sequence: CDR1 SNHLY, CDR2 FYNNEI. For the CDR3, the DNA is TGTGTCAGCACCATCCGGGGACAGAGCACTGAAGCTTTCTTT. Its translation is CVSTIRGQSTEAFF.

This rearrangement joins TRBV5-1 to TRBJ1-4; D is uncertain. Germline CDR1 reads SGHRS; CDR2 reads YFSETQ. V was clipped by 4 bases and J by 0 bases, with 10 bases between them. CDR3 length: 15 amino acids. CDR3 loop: CASSPEPATNEKLFF. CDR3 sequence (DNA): TGCGCCAGCAGCCCCGAACCTGCAACTAATGAAAAACTGTTTTTT.

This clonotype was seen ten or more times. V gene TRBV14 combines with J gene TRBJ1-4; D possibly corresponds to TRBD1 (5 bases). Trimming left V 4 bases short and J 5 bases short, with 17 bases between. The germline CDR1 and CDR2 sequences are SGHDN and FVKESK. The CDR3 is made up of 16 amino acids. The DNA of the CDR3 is TGTGCCAGCAGCCCCAGACGCGGGACGGGGAATGAAAAACTGTTTTTT. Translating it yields CASSPRRGTGNEKLFF.

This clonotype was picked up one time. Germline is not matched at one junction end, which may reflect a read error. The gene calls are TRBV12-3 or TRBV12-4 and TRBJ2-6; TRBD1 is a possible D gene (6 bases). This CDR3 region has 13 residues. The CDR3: CASNAGDSNTEAF. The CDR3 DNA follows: TGTGCCAGCAATGCAGGGGATTCGAACACTGAAGCTTTC.

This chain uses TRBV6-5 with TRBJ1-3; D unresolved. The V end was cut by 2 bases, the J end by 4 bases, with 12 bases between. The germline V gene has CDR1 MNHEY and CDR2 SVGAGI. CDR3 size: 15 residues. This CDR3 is CASSYIGPRGNTIYF. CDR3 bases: TGTGCCAGCAGTTACATCGGTCCTCGGGGAAACACCATATATTTT.

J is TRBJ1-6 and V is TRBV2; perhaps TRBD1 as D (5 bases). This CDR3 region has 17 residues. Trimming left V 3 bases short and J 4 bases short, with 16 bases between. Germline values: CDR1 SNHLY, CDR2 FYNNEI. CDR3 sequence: CASSDAPGREYNSPLHF. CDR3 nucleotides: TGTGCCAGCAGTGACGCCCCGGGACGGGAATATAATTCACCCCTCCACTTT.

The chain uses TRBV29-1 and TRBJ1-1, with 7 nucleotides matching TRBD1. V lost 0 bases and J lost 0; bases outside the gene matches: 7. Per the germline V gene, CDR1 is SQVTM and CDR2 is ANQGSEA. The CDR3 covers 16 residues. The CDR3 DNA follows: TGCAGCGTTGAAGATACAACGGACAGGCTGAACACTGAAGCTTTCTTT. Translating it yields CSVEDTTDRLNTEAFF.

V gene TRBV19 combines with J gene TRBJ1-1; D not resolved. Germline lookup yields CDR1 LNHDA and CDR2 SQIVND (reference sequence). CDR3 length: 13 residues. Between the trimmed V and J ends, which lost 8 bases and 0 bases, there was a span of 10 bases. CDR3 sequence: CASGLTMNTEAFF. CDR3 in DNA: TGTGCCAGTGGATTGACAATGAACACTGAAGCTTTCTTT. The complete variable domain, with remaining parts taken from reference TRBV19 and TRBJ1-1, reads DGGITQSPKYLFRKEGQNVTLSCEQNLNHDAMYWYRQDPGQGLRLIYYSQIVNDFQKGDIAEGYSVSREKKESFPLTVTSAQKNPTAFYLCASGLTMNTEAFFGQGTRLTVV.

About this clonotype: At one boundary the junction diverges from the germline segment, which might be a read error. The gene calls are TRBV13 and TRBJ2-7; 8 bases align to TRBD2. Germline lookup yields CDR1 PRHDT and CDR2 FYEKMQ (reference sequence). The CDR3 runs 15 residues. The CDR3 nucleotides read TGTGCCGGCAGCTTACTTGATACGGGAGGGCTCGAGCAGTACTTC. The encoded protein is CAGSLLDTGGLEQYF.

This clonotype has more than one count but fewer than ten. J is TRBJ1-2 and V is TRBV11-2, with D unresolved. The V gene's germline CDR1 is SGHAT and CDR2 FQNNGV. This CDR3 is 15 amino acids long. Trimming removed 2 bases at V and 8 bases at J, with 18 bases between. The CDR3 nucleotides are TGTGCCAGCAGCTTATTGTCAGGAACCCACGTAGGCTACACCTTC. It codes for CASSLLSGTHVGYTF.

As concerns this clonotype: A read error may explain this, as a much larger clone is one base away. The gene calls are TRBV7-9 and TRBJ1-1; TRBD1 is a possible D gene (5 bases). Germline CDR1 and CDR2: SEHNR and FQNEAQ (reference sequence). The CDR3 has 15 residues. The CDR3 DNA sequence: TGTGCCGGCAGCCTCCGAAGCGGGGCCATTAATGAAGCTTTCTTT. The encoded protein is CAGSLRSGAINEAFF.

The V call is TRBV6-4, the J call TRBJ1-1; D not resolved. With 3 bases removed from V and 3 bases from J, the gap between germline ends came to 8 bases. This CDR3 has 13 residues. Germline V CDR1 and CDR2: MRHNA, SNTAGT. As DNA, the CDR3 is TGTGCCAGCAGTGAGGGCAGATACACTGAAGCTTTCTTT. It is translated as CASSEGRYTEAFF.

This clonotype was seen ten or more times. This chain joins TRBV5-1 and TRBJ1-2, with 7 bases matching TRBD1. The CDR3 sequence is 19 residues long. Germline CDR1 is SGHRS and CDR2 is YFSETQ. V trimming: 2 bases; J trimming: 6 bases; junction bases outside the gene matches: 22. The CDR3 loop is CASSFTTISDRERTHGYTF. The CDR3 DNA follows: TGCGCCAGCAGCTTTACCACGATATCAGACAGGGAGCGGACCCATGGCTACACCTTC.

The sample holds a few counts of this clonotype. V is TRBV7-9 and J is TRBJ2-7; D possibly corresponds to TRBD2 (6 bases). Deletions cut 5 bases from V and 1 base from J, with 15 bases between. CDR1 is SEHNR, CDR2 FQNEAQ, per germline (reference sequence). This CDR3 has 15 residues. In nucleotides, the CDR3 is TGTGCCAGCAGCCCAATCTCGACTAGGTCCTACGAGCAGTACTTC. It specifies CASSPISTRSYEQYF.